This is a list of T cell receptor beta chains from one sample in a study of cytomegalovirus exposure and HLA in healthy donors. Clones were read by immunoSEQ multiplex PCR, and TCRdb kept only the in-frame ones, dropping some. The sample carries more than 100,000 clones, about two thirds recorded once. The sequenced sample was PBMCs. The receptor set was obtained from a man aged 45-65 years in good health and CMV-seropositive. CDR3s include the opening cysteine and the closing phenylalanine or tryptophan. The D gene is left open where the match is weak. Expanded clones get a size class; other rows say once, few or many, or leave the size out.

j_call	clone_size	d_call	v_call	cdr3_nt	cdr3_aa
TRBJ2-7	-	-	TRBV5-1	TGCGCCAGCAGCCCAGGTGGGGGCGAAATCCCGGGGGAGCAGTACTTC	CASSPGGGEIPGEQYF
TRBJ2-7	-	TRBD2	TRBV6-5	TGTGCCAGCACCCCAGCGGGAGGTCTGGACGAGCAGTACTTC	CASTPAGGLDEQYF
TRBJ1-5	few	TRBD1	TRBV19	TGTGCCGGAGGATCCCGGGACAGGGGGTGCTGTCGGCAGCCCCAGCATTTT	CAGGSRDRGCCRQPQHF
TRBJ2-7	-	TRBD1	TRBV5-1	TGCGCCAGCAGCAAGGGACAGACCTCCTACGAGCAGTACTTC	CASSKGQTSYEQYF
TRBJ1-6	-	-	TRBV6-6	TGTGCCAGCACTTTGAGGGATGGTAATTCACCCCTCCACTTT	CASTLRDGNSPLHF
TRBJ1-2	-	TRBD1	TRBV6-5	TGTGCCAGCAGACAGGGGTCCTATGGCTACACCTTC	CASRQGSYGYTF
TRBJ1-1	-	-	TRBV14	TGTGCCAGCAGCCAAGATCTGGGACACCTGAACACTGAAGCTTTCTTT	CASSQDLGHLNTEAFF
TRBJ2-1	-	TRBD2	TRBV19	TGTGCCAGTAGTCGCGGTGGGCTAGCGGCTTACAATGAGCAGTTCTTC	CASSRGGLAAYNEQFF
TRBJ1-5	-	-	TRBV28	TGTGCCAGCAGTTTAAACAGGCAAGGCAATCAGCCCCAGCATTTT	CASSLNRQGNQPQHF
TRBJ1-1	-	TRBD1	TRBV6-6	TGTGCCAGCAGTTCAGGACAGGGCGAAGCTTTCTTT	CASSSGQGEAFF
TRBJ2-7	-	TRBD2	TRBV25-1	TGTGCCAGCAGTCTAGCGGGCCGATACGAGCAGTACTTC	CASSLAGRYEQYF
TRBJ2-5	-	TRBD2	TRBV2	TGTGCCAGCAGTCCGCGGGGGGCCGAGACCCAGTACTTC	CASSPRGAETQYF
TRBJ1-3	-	-	TRBV28	TGTGCCAGCAGTTTAATGGGGCTGGCTGGAAACACCATATATTTT	CASSLMGLAGNTIYF
TRBJ1-3	-	TRBD1	TRBV7-9	TGTGCCAGCAGCGCCGCCGGGACAGGGATCTCTGGAAACACCATATATTTT	CASSAAGTGISGNTIYF
TRBJ1-2	-	TRBD1	TRBV5-1	TGTGCCAGCAGCTTCCGGGACAGGGTTAACTATGGCTACACCTTC	CASSFRDRVNYGYTF
TRBJ1-3	once	-	TRBV7-2	TGTGCCAGCAGCTCCGGACAGAGCCTGGATAACACCATATATTTT	CASSSGQSLDNTIYF
TRBJ2-1	few	TRBD2	TRBV6-4	TGTGCCAGCAGCGTACTAGCGGGAGAAGTCAATGAGCAGTTCTTC	CASSVLAGEVNEQFF
TRBJ1-4	few	TRBD1	TRBV11-2	TGTGCCAGCAGGCTGGGACAGGGCATGGGGAAACTGTTTTTT	CASRLGQGMGKLFF
TRBJ1-5	-	-	TRBV6-1	TGTGCCAGCAGTGAAGCACTGACAGGCACCCCCCATCAGCCCCAGCATTTT	CASSEALTGTPHQPQHF
TRBJ1-3	few	-	TRBV7-2	TGTGCCAGCAGCTGGGGGAGGAGAAACTCTGGAAACACCATATATTTT	CASSWGRRNSGNTIYF
TRBJ1-4	-	TRBD1	TRBV7-2	TGTGCCAGCAGTCTCGACAGGGGGTATGAAAAACTGTTTTTT	CASSLDRGYEKLFF
TRBJ1-2	-	TRBD1	TRBV18	TGTGCCAGCTCATCACAGGGGCAGGGCCCCTATGGCTACACCTTC	CASSSQGQGPYGYTF
TRBJ1-6	-	-	TRBV11-2	TGTGCCAGCAGCGGACCCCAAGGTTTGACAGCAGGTTCACCCCTCCACTTT	CASSGPQGLTAGSPLHF
TRBJ2-7	-	-	TRBV13	TGTGCCAGCAGCTTTCCGGGAGTCTCCTACGAGCAGTACTTC	CASSFPGVSYEQYF
TRBJ1-5	-	-	TRBV28	TGTGCCAGCAGTTTGGACAGCGTCGAGCCCCAGCATTTT	CASSLDSVEPQHF
TRBJ2-2	once	TRBD1	TRBV2	TGTGCCAGCAGTGTGGACAGGGACCACACCGGGGAGCTGTTTTTT	CASSVDRDHTGELFF
TRBJ2-4	-	-	TRBV19	TGTGCCAGTAGTCCCCATACCCAGGCGGGAAACATTCAGTACTTC	CASSPHTQAGNIQYF
TRBJ1-1	-	TRBD1	TRBV7-6	TGTGCCAGCAGTTCCGTCCAGGGGGCAACTGAAGCTTTCTTT	CASSSVQGATEAFF
TRBJ2-2	-	-	TRBV4-3	TGCGCCAGCAGCCAAGCAGGGGCGGTTTCCACCGGGGAGCTGTTTTTT	CASSQAGAVSTGELFF
TRBJ1-3	-	-	TRBV2	TGTGCCAGCAGTGAAAGGGAGGGAGCAGGAAACACCATATATTTT	CASSEREGAGNTIYF
TRBJ1-6	-	-	TRBV7-6	TGTGCCAGCAGCTCAACCGGCAGGGAGGGTTCACCCCTCCACTTT	CASSSTGREGSPLHF
TRBJ1-4	-	-	TRBV18	TGTGCCAGCTCACCGTTGGCTACTAATGAAAAACTGTTTTTT	CASSPLATNEKLFF
TRBJ2-7	-	-	TRBV7-9	TGTGCCAGCAGCTTAGAGGACAGAAGCTCCTACGAGCAGTACTTC	CASSLEDRSSYEQYF